These T cell receptor beta chains were read from a single sample in a study of identical twins. TCRdb reanalysed the 5' RACE reads using MiXCR and keeps one entry per CDR3 protein. The data show around 550,000 distinct CDR3 sequences, over 12% seen once. The data were also submitted as part of a second study, on yellow fever vaccine responses in identical twins.

The specimen was CD4+ T cells sorted from blood. Receptors originate from a woman between 18 and 30 years old in good health. CDR3s leave out the opening cysteine and the closing phenylalanine or tryptophan. The order of the fields is V gene, CDR3 protein.

V: TRBV29-1; CDR3: SVGGWGRENTGELF
V: TRBV29-1; CDR3: SVAPRLADGEQF
V: TRBV7-9; CDR3: ASSFNRETEAF
V: TRBV2; CDR3: ASRLAGGRSTDTQY
V: TRBV5-1; CDR3: ASSWGSADTQY
V: TRBV24-1; CDR3: ATSERTGVANEQF
V: TRBV3-1; CDR3: ASSQRAGAYEQY
V: TRBV7-7; CDR3: ASSLAAGNTGELF
V: TRBV3-1; CDR3: ASSPTGPSGANVLT
V: TRBV12-3/TRBV12-4; CDR3: ASIPDRDYNEQF
V: TRBV7-9; CDR3: ASSLINTNTGELF
V: TRBV5-1; CDR3: ASSLSSGGPVDTQY
V: TRBV7-2; CDR3: ASRRTPTGTYTQY
V: TRBV5-1; CDR3: ASSIRTGTSGNTIY
V: TRBV5-1; CDR3: ASSTGQGSGANVLT
V: TRBV10-3; CDR3: AISDRDYQPQH
V: TRBV6-2/TRBV6-3; CDR3: ASIDALLAGETDTQY
V: TRBV11-3; CDR3: ASSSLDRSGVDGGSTDTQY
V: TRBV2; CDR3: ASRQISVHV
V: TRBV28; CDR3: ASSRHTSSPLH
V: TRBV10-3; CDR3: AIGTASSTGELF
V: TRBV12-3/TRBV12-4; CDR3: ASSSGRDTDTQY
V: TRBV24-1; CDR3: ATSDLRPNTGELF
V: TRBV28; CDR3: ASSQGGFSNQPQH
V: TRBV10-1; CDR3: ASSGPASGGADGELF
V: TRBV6-1; CDR3: ATQTGITDTQY
V: TRBV3-1; CDR3: ASSQDGAGYQPQH
V: TRBV20-1; CDR3: SARDQGPNSNQPQH
V: TRBV2; CDR3: ASSVLGRSTDTQY
V: TRBV7-2; CDR3: ASSLKNPGDTQY
V: TRBV29-1; CDR3: SVNRVVSTYNEQF
V: TRBV5-5; CDR3: ASSFHGRQGPFYNEQF
V: TRBV5-1; CDR3: ASSSGQPGTNEKLF
V: TRBV6-1; CDR3: ASSDWANGYQETQY
V: TRBV18; CDR3: ASSPLGPGELF
V: TRBV29-1; CDR3: SVEDQTLHSYEQY
V: TRBV7-6; CDR3: ASSPRDWDTQY
V: TRBV9; CDR3: ASSLGRRAQETQY
V: TRBV12-3/TRBV12-4; CDR3: ASSLLPPYNEQF
V: TRBV7-9; CDR3: ASSLGDYYIQY
V: TRBV20-1; CDR3: SAREWGQGTYGYT
V: TRBV24-1; CDR3: ATSQLTDTQY
V: TRBV20-1; CDR3: SAYGGLTDTQY
V: TRBV5-1; CDR3: ASRGAVTDTQY
V: TRBV11-2; CDR3: ASSPSQLRELF
V: TRBV10-3; CDR3: AISHGGQGIAGELF
V: TRBV29-1; CDR3: SVGRQQGEQF
V: TRBV7-2; CDR3: ASSSQGSAKNIQY
V: TRBV2; CDR3: ASSSTSGISYNEQF
V: TRBV11-1; CDR3: ASSLATRDSEQF
V: TRBV5-1; CDR3: ASSATSGKETQY
V: TRBV14; CDR3: ASSQVKGPNTEAF
V: TRBV7-5; CDR3: ISVSEAFGTGSGNEQF
V: TRBV5-1; CDR3: AQTSATYEQY
V: TRBV7-9; CDR3: ASSNLAGGLTDTQY
V: TRBV5-1; CDR3: ASNIVAGARNEQF
V: TRBV7-9; CDR3: ASSSRAQVGAYNEQF
V: TRBV6-5; CDR3: ASSYGTGVHTEAF
V: TRBV29-1; CDR3: SVVWSFTDTQY
V: TRBV24-1; CDR3: ATSDLTLRGQETQY